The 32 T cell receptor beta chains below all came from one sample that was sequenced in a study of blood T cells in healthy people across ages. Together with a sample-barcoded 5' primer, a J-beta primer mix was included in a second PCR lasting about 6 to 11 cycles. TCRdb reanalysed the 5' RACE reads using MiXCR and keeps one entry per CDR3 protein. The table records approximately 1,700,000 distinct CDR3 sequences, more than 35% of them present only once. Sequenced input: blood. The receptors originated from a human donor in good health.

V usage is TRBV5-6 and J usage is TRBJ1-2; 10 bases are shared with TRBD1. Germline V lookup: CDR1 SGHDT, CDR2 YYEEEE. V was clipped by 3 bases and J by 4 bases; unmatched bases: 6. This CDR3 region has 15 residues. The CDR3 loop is CASSSDRGFLYGYTF. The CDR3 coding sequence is TGTGCCAGCAGCTCGGACAGGGGGTTTCTCTATGGCTACACCTTC.

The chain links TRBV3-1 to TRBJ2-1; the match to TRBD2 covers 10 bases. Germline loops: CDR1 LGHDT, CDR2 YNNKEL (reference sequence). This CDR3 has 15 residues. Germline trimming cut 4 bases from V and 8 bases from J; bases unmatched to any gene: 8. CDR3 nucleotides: TGTGCCAGCAGCCCGATGCTAGCGGGGGACTATGAGCAGTTCTTC. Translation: CASSPMLAGDYEQFF.

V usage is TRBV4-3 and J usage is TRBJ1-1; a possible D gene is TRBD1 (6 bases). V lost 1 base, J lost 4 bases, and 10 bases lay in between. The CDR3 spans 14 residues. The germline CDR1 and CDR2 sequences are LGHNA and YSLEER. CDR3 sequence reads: CASSQVRGSTEAFF. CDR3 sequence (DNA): TGCGCCAGCAGCCAAGTCAGGGGATCCACTGAAGCTTTCTTT.

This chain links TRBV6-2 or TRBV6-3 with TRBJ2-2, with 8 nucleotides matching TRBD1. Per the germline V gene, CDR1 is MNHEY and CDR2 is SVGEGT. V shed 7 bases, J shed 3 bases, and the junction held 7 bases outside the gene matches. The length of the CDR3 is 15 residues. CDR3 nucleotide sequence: TGTGCCAGCACCCCAGGGGGCTTTGACACCGGGGAGCTGTTTTTT. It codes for CASTPGGFDTGELFF.

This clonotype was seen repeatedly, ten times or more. DNA of the CDR3: TGTGCCAGCAGTTTCAAGACAGGGTCCGAGCAGTACTTC. Protein sequence: CASSFKTGSEQYF. The chain combines TRBV6-6 with TRBJ2-7; 7 nucleotides match TRBD1. The ends lost 4 bases at V and 6 bases at J; junction bases unmatched: 6. The CDR3 consists of 13 residues. From germline, CDR1 is MNHNY and CDR2 SVGAGI (reference sequence).

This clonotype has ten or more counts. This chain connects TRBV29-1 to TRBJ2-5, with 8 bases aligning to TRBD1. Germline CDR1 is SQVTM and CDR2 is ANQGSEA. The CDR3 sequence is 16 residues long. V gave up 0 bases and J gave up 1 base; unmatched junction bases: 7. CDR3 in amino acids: CSVEDPPGQVQETQYF. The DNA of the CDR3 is TGCAGCGTTGAAGACCCCCCGGGACAGGTCCAAGAGACCCAGTACTTC.

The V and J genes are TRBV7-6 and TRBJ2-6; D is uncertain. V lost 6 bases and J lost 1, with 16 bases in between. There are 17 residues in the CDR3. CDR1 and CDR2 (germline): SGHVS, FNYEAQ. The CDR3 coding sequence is TGTGCCAGCAGTTCGGGTAGGTCCCTTTCTGGGGCCAACGTCCTGACTTTC. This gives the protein CASSSGRSLSGANVLTF.

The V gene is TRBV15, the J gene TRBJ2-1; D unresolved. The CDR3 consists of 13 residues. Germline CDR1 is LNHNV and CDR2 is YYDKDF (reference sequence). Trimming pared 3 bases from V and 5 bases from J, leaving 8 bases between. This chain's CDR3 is CATSSPPHNEQFF. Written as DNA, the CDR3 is TGTGCCACCAGCAGTCCACCCCACAATGAGCAGTTCTTC.

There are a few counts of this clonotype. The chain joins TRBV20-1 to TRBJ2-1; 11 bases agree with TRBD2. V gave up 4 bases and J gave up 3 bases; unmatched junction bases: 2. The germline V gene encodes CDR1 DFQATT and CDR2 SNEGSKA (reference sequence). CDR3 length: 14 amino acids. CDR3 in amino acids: CSANSGGVYNEQFF. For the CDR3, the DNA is TGCAGTGCTAATAGCGGGGGGGTCTACAATGAGCAGTTCTTC.

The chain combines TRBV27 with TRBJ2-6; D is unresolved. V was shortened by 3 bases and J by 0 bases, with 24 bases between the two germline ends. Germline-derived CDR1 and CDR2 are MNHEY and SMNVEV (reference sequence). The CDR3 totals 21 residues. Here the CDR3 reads CASSFSVDTGGPGSGANVLTF. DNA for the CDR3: TGTGCCAGCAGTTTTTCGGTCGACACGGGCGGACCGGGCTCTGGGGCCAACGTCCTGACTTTC.

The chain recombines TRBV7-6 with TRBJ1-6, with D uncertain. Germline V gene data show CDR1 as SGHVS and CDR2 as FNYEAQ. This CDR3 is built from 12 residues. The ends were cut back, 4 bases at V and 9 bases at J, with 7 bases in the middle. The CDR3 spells CASSSWGSPLHF. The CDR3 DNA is TGTGCCAGCAGCTCCTGGGGTTCACCCCTCCACTTT. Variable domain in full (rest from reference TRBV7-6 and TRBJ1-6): GAGVSQSPRYKVTKRGQDVALRCDPISGHVSLYWYRQALGQGPEFLTYFNYEAQQDKSGLPNDRFSAERPEGSISTLTIQRTEQRDSAMYRCASSSWGSPLHFGNGTRLTVT.

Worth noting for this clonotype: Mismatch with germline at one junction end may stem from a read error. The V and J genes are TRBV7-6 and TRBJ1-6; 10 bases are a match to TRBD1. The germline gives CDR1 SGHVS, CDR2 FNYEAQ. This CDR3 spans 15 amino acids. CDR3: CASSSGQGTYSLLHF. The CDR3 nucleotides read TGTGCCAGCAGCTCGGGACAGGGGACCTACTCACTCCTCCACTTT. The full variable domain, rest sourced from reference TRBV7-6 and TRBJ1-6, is GAGVSQSPRYKVTKRGQDVALRCDPISGHVSLYWYRQALGQGPEFLTYFNYEAQQDKSGLPNDRFSAERPEGSISTLTIQRTEQRDSAMYRCASSSGQGTYSLLHFGNGTRLTVT.

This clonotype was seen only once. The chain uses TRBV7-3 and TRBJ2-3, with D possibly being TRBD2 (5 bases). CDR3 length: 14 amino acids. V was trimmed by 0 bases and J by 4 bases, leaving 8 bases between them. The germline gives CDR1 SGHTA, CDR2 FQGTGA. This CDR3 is CASSLTPSSDTQYF. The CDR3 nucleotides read TGTGCCAGCAGCTTAACGCCTAGCTCAGATACGCAGTATTTT.

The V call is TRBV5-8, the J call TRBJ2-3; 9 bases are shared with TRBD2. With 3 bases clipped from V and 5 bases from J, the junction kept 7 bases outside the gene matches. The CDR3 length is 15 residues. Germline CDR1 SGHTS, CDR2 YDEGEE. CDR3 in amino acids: CASSYSLAGLDTQYF. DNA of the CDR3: TGTGCCAGCAGCTACAGTCTAGCGGGGCTAGATACGCAGTATTTT.

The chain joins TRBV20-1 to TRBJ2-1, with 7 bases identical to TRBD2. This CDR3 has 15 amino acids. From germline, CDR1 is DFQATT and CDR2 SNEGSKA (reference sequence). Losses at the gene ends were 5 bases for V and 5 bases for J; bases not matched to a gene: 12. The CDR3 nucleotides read TGCAGTGCTCGGACCCTAGCGGAGAGCCACAATGAGCAGTTCTTC. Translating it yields CSARTLAESHNEQFF.

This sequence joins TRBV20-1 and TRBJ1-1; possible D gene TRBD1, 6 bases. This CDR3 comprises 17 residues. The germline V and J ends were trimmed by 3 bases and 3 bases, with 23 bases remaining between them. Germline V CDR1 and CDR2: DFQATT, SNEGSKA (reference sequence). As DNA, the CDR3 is TGCAGTGCTAGGGAAGTGAGCAGGGGAATCTTTGACACTGAAGCTTTCTTT. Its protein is CSAREVSRGIFDTEAFF.

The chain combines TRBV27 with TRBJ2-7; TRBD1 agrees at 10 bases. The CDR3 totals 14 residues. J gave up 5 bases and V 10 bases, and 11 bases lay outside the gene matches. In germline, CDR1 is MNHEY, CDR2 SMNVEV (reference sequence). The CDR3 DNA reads TGTGCCAACTCGGTCCCGGGACAGGGGAACGAGCAGTACTTC. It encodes CANSVPGQGNEQYF.

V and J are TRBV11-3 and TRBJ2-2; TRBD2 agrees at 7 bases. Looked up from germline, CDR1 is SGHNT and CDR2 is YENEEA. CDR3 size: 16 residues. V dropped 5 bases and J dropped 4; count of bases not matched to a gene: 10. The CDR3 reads CASSDLLAVGTGELFF. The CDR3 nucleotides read TGTGCCAGCAGCGACCTTCTAGCGGTGGGCACCGGGGAGCTGTTTTTT.

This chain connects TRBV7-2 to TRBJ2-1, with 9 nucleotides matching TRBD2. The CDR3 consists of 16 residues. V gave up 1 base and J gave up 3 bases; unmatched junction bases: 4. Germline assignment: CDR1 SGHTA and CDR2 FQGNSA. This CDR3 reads CASSLGGTSNYNEQFF. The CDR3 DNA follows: TGTGCCAGCAGCTTAGGGGGGACTAGCAACTACAATGAGCAGTTCTTC.

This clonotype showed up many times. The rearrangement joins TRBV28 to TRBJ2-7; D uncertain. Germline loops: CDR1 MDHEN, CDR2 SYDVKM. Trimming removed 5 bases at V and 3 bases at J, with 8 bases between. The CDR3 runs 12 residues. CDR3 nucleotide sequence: TGTGCCAGCAGTCTTCAGGACTACGAGCAGTACTTC. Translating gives CASSLQDYEQYF.

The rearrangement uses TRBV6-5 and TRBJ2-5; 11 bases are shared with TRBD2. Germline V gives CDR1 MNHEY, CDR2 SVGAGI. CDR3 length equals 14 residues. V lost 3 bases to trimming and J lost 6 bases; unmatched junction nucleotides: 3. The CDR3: CASSYSGGAQTQYF. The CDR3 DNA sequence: TGTGCCAGCAGTTATAGCGGGGGGGCCCAGACCCAGTACTTC.

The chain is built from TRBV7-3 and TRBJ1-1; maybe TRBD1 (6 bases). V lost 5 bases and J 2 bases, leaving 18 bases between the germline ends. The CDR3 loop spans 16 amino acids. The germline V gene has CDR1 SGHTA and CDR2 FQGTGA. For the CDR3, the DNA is TGTGCCAGCAGCAGCCCGAAATACAGGGAAAACACTGAAGCTTTCTTT. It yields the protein CASSSPKYRENTEAFF.

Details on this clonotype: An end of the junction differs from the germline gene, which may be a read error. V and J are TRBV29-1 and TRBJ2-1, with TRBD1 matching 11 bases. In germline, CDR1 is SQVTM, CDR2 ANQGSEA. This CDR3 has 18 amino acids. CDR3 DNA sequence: TGCAGCGTTGGGGGGACAGGGGGACCAGAGAGCTCCTACAATGGGCAGTTCTTC. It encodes CSVGGTGGPESSYNGQFF.

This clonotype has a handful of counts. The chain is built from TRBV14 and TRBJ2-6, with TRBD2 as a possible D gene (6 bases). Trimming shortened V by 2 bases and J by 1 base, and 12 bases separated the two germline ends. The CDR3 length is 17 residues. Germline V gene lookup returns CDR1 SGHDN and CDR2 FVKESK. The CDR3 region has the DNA TGTGCCAGCAGCCAATTATTCGGGGGTTCTGGGGCCAACGTCCTGACTTTC. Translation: CASSQLFGGSGANVLTF.

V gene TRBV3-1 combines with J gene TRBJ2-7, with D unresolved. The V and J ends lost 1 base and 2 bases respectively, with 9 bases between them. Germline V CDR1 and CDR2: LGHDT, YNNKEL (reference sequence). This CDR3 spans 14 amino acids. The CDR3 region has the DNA TGTGCCAGCAGCCAAGCTCCAACTCCCTACGAGCAGTACTTC. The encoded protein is CASSQAPTPYEQYF.

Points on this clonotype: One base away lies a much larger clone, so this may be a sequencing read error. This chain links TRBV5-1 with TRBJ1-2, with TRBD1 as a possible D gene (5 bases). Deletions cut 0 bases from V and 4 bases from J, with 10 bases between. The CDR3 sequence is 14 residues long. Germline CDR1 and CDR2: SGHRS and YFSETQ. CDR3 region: CASSLDRLSYGYTF. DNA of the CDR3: TGCGCCAGCAGCTTGGACAGGCTAAGCTATGGCTACACCTTC.

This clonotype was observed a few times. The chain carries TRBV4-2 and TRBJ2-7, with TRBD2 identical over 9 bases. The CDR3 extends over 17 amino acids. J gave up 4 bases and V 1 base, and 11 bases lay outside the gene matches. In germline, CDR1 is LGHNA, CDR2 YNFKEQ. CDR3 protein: CASSQGLRGGAVYEQYF. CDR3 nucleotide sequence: TGTGCCAGCAGCCAAGGCCTGCGGGGGGGCGCAGTGTACGAGCAGTACTTC.

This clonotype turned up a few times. For the CDR3, the DNA is TGCAGCGTTGAGCTTACCTACGAGCAGTACTTC. Encoded protein: CSVELTYEQYF. The chain couples TRBV29-1 to TRBJ2-7; D gene uncertain. The V gene's germline CDR1 is SQVTM and CDR2 ANQGSEA. With 3 bases removed from V and 2 bases from J, the gap between germline ends came to 5 bases. This CDR3 spans 11 amino acids.

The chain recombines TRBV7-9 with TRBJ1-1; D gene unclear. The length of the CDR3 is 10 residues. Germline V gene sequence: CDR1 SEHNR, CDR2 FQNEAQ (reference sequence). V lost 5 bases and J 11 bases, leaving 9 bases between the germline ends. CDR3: CASSGDQAFF. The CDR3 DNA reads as TGTGCCAGCAGCGGAGACCAGGCTTTCTTT. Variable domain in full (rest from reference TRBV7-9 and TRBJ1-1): DTGVSQNPRHKITKRGQNVTFRCDPISEHNRLYWYRQTLGQGPEFLTYFQNEAQLEKSRLLSDRFSAERPKGSFSTLEIQRTEQGDSAMYLCASSGDQAFFGQGTRLTVV.

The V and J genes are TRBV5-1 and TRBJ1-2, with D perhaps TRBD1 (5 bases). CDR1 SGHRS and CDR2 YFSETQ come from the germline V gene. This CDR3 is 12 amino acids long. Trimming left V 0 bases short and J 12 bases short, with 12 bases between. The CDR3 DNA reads TGCGCCAGCAGCTTGGAAGCAGGGTCTGACACCTTC. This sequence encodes CASSLEAGSDTF.

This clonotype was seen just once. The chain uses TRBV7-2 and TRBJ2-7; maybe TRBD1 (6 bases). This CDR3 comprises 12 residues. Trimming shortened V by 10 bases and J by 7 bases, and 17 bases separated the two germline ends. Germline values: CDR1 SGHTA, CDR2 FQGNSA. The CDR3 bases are TGTGCCAACAACAGGGACACGGGAGAGCAGTACTTC. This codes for CANNRDTGEQYF.

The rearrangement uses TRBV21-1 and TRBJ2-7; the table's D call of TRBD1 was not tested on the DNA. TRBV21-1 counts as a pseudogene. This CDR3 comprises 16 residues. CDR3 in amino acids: CTSSKAQGVGSYEQYF. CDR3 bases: TGTACCAGCAGCAAAGCGCAAGGGGTAGGCTCCTACGAGCAGTACTTC.